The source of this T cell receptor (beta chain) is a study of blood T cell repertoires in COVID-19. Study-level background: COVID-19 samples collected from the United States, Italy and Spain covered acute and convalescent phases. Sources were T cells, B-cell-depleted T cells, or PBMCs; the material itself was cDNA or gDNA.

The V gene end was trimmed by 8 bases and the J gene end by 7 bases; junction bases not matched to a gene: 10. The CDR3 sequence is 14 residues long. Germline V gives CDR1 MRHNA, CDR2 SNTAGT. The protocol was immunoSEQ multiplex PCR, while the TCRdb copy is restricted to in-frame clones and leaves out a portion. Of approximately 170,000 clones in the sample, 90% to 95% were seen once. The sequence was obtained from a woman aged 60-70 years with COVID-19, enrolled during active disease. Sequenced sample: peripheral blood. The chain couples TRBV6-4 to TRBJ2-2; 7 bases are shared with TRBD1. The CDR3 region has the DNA TGTGCCAGCTCTCTTTCACAGGGGATCGGGGAGCTGTTTTTT. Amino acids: CASSLSQGIGELFF.